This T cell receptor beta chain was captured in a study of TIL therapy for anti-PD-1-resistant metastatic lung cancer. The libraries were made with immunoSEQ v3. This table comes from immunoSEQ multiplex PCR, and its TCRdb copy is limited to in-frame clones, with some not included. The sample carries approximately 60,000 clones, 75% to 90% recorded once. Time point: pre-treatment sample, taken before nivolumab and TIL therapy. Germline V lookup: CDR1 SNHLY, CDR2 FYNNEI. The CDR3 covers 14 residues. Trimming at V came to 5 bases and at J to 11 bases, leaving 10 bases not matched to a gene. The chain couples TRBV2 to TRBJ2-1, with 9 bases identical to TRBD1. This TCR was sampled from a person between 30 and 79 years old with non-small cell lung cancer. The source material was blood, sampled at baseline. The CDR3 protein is CASSIPGTGSKQFF. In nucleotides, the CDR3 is TGTGCCAGCAGTATACCTGGGACAGGGTCTAAGCAGTTCTTC.